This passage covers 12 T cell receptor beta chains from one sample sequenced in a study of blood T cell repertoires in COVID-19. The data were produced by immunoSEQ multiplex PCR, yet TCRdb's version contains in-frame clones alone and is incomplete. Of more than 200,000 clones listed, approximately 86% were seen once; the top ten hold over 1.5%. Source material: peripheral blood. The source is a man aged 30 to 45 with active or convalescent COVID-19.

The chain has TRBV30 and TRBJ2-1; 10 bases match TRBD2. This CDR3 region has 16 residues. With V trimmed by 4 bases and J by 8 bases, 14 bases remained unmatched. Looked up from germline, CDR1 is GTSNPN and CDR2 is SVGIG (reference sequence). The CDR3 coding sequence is TGTGCCTGGAATGGGGAACTAGCGGGGTATCTCGATGAGCAGTTCTTC. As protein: CAWNGELAGYLDEQFF.

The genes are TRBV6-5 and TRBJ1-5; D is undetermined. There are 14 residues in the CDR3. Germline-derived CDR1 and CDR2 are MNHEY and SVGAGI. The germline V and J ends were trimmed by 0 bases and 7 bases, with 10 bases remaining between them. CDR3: CASSYSAGVQPQHF. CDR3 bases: TGTGCCAGCAGTTACTCGGCCGGGGTACAGCCCCAGCATTTT.

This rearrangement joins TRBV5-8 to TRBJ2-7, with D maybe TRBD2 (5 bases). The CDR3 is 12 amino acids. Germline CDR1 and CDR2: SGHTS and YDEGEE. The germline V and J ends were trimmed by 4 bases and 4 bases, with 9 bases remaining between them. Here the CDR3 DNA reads TGTGCCAGCAGCCGGAGGCTATACGAGCAGTACTTC. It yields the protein CASSRRLYEQYF.

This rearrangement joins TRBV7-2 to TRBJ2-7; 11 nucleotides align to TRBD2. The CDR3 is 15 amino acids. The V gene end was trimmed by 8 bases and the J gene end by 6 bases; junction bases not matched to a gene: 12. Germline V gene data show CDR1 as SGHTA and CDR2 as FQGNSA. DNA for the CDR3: TGTGCCAGCCGAGTCCCGGGACTAGCGGCTGGCGAGCAGTACTTC. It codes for CASRVPGLAAGEQYF. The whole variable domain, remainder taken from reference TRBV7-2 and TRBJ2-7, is GAGVSQSPSNKVTEKGKDVELRCDPISGHTALYWYRQSLGQGLEFLIYFQGNSAPDKSGLPSDRFSAERTGGSVSTLTIQRTQQEDSAVYLCASRVPGLAAGEQYFGPGTRLTVT.

The CDR3 here is CATSRPSGGGFSGTDTQYF. CDR3 bases: TGTGCCACCAGCAGACCCTCAGGAGGTGGGTTCAGCGGCACAGATACGCAGTATTTT. This sequence joins TRBV15 and TRBJ2-3; TRBD2 might be the D (5 bases). The germline V gene encodes CDR1 LNHNV and CDR2 YYDKDF (reference sequence). Trimming shortened V by 2 bases and J by 1 base, and 22 bases separated the two germline ends. The CDR3 has 19 amino acids.

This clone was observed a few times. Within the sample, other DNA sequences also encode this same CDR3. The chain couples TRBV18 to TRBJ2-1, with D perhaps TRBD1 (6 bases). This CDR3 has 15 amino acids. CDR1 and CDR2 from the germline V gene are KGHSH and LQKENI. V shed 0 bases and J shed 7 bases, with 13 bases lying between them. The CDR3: CASSPPGQGVNEQFF. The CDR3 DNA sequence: TGTGCCAGCTCACCACCGGGACAAGGGGTGAATGAGCAGTTCTTC. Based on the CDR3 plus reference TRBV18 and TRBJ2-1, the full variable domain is NAGVMQNPRHLVRRRGQEARLRCSPMKGHSHVYWYRQLPEEGLKFMVYLQKENIIDESGMPKERFSAEFPKEGPSILRIQQVVRGDSAAYFCASSPPGQGVNEQFFGPGTRLTVL.

The CDR3, as DNA: TGTGCCAGCAGCCAAACGGACAGGGATCATGGCTACACCTTC. Amino acid sequence: CASSQTDRDHGYTF. This chain joins TRBV3-1 (or the pseudogene TRBV3-2) and TRBJ1-2; 8 bases agree with TRBD1. From germline, CDR1 is LGHDT and CDR2 YNNKEL (reference sequence). Trimming at V came to 2 bases and at J to 6 bases, leaving 5 bases not matched to a gene. This CDR3 region has 14 residues.

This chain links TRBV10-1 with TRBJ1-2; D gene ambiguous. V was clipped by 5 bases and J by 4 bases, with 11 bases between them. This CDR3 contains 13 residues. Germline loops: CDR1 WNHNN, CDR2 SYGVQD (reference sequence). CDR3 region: CASSQSGPYGYTF. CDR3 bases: TGCGCCAGCAGTCAAAGCGGACCCTATGGCTACACCTTC.

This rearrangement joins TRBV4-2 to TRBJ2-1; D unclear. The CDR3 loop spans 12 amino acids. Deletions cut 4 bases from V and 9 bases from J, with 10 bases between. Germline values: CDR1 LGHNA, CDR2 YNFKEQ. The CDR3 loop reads CASSLQWREQFF. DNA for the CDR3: TGTGCCAGCAGCCTACAGTGGCGTGAGCAGTTCTTC.

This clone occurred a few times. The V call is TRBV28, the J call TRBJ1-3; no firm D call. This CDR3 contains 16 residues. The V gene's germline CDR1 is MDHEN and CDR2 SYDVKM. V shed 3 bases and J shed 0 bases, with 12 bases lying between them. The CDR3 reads CASSFGAVRSGNTIYF. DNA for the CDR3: TGTGCCAGCAGTTTCGGTGCCGTTCGCTCTGGAAACACCATATATTTT. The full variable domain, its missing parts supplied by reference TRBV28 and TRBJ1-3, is DVKVTQSSRYLVKRTGEKVFLECVQDMDHENMFWYRQDPGLGLRLIYFSYDVKMKEKGDIPEGYSVSREKKERFSLILESASTNQTSMYLCASSFGAVRSGNTIYFGEGSWLTVV.

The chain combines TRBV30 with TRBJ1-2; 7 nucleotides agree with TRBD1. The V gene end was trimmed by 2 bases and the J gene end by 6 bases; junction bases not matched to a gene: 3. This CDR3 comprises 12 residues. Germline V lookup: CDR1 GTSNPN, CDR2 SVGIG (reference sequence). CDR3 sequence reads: CAWSQQGHGYTF. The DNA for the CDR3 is TGTGCCTGGAGTCAACAGGGGCATGGCTACACCTTC. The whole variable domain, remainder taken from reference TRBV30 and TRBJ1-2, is SQTIHQWPATLVQPVGSPLSLECTVEGTSNPNLYWYRQAAGRGLQLLFYSVGIGQISSEVPQNLSASRPQDRQFILSSKKLLLSDSGFYLCAWSQQGHGYTFGSGTRLTVV.

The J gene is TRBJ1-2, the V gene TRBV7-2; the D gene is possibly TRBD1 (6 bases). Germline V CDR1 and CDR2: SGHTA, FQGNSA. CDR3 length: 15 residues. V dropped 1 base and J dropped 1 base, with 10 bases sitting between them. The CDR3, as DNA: TGTGCCAGCAGCTTAGACGGGGGGCGTAACTATGGCTACACCTTC. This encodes CASSLDGGRNYGYTF.